What follows are 10 T cell receptor beta chains derived from one specimen sequenced in a study of shared T cell receptors in the human thymus. Only in-frame clones appear in the TCRdb table, and some are missing; sequencing was by immunoSEQ multiplex PCR. The repertoire holds some 760,000 clones, with 75% to 90% as singletons. The data also belong to a second study, concerning human thymus T cells.

Sequencing was done on a sample of thymocytes. The source is a girl under three years old with a congenital heart defect.

The V gene is TRBV2, the J gene TRBJ1-1, with TRBD1 identical over 11 bases. The germline CDR1 and CDR2 sequences are SNHLY and FYNNEI. This CDR3 is built from 18 residues. The junction had 16 bases not matched to a gene; V was cut back by 4 bases and J by 6 bases. In DNA form, the CDR3 reads TGTGCCAGCAGTGTTGTGGGCAATGAGGGGACAGGGGGAGCTGAAGCTTTCTTT. It yields the protein CASSVVGNEGTGGAEAFF.

V is TRBV9 and J is TRBJ2-3; TRBD2 might be the D (5 bases). CDR1 is SGDLS, CDR2 YYNGEE, per germline. V was trimmed by 4 bases and J by 4 bases, leaving 10 bases between them. CDR3 size: 13 residues. This CDR3 is CASSLRLSDTQYF. CDR3 coding DNA: TGTGCCAGCAGCCTGAGACTATCAGATACGCAGTATTTT.

This sequence joins TRBV29-1 and TRBJ2-1; D gene ambiguous. Trimming took 0 bases from V and 7 from J, leaving 7 bases between them. Germline loops: CDR1 SQVTM, CDR2 ANQGSEA. CDR3 length: 12 amino acids. CDR3 region: CSVEDRANEQFF. The CDR3 bases are TGCAGCGTTGAAGATCGAGCGAATGAGCAGTTCTTC.

The sample holds one count of this clone. The chain recombines TRBV9 with TRBJ2-2; unclear D gene. Germline lookup yields CDR1 SGDLS and CDR2 YYNGEE. V was trimmed by 6 bases and J by 2 bases, leaving 2 bases between them. CDR3 length: 11 amino acids. DNA for the CDR3: TGTGCCAGCACTAACACCGGGGAGCTGTTTTTT. It is translated as CASTNTGELFF.

This clone is a singleton in its sample. The rearrangement links TRBV2 to TRBJ2-7; a possible D gene is TRBD2 (5 bases). This CDR3 has 13 residues. Germline CDR1 reads SNHLY; CDR2 reads FYNNEI. Trimming left V 5 bases short and J 6 bases short, with 14 bases between. The CDR3: CASSMVIAGEQYF. In nucleotides, the CDR3 is TGTGCCAGCAGTATGGTTATCGCGGGCGAGCAGTACTTC.

This chain uses TRBV7-9 with TRBJ2-1; 9 nucleotides line up with TRBD2. Per the germline V gene, CDR1 is SEHNR and CDR2 is FQNEAQ (reference sequence). J gave up 3 bases and V 2 bases, and 8 bases lay outside the gene matches. CDR3 length equals 17 residues. The CDR3 loop is CASSLLRGGDLYNEQFF. CDR3 coding DNA: TGTGCCAGCAGCTTATTGCGGGGGGGGGACCTCTACAATGAGCAGTTCTTC.

This clone was recorded a few times. The chain joins TRBV7-9 to TRBJ1-4; the D is unclear. V was shortened by 2 bases and J by 3 bases, with 16 bases between the two germline ends. Germline-derived CDR1 and CDR2 are SEHNR and FQNEAQ (reference sequence). This CDR3 has 17 residues. CDR3 sequence: CASSLNQVVAPNEKLFF. The CDR3 coding sequence is TGTGCCAGCAGCTTAAATCAAGTGGTAGCTCCTAATGAAAAACTGTTTTTT.

The chain uses TRBV28 and TRBJ1-2; 7 nucleotides align to TRBD1. Germline V gene lookup returns CDR1 MDHEN and CDR2 SYDVKM. This CDR3 is built from 12 residues. The V segment lost 5 bases and the J segment 7 bases; nucleotides outside the gene matches: 4. Here the CDR3 reads CASSHYRGGYTF. DNA for the CDR3: TGTGCCAGCAGTCATTACAGGGGTGGCTACACCTTC.

V gene TRBV30 combines with J gene TRBJ2-1; D perhaps matches TRBD2 (6 bases). The germline V gene encodes CDR1 GTSNPN and CDR2 SVGIG (reference sequence). Trimming removed 5 bases from V and 8 bases from J, with 16 bases in between. This CDR3 has 13 amino acids. The CDR3 DNA sequence: TGTGCCTGGGTAGCGGTGCCGCCGTATGAGCAGTTCTTC. Its protein is CAWVAVPPYEQFF.

The chain combines TRBV4-1 with TRBJ2-3; 8 nucleotides match TRBD2. The length of the CDR3 is 20 residues. The germline CDR1 and CDR2 sequences are MGHRA and YSYEKL. Trimming removed 4 bases from V and 3 bases from J; junction bases left unmatched: 21. The CDR3 here is CASSPRLIYGGAVRTDTQYF. The CDR3 nucleotides are TGCGCCAGCAGCCCCAGGTTGATTTACGGGGGGGCCGTTCGGACAGATACGCAGTATTTT.